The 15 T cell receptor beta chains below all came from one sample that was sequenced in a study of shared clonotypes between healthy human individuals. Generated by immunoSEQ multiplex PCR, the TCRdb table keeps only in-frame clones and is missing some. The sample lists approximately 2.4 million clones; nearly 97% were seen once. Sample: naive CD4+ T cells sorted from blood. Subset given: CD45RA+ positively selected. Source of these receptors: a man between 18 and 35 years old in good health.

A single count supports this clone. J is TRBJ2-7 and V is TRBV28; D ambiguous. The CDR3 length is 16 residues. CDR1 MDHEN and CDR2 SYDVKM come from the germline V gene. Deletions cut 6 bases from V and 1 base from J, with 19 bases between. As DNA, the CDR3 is TGTGCCAGCAGCCCAAGCTCGCTGGGTAGGTCCTACGAGCAGTACTTC. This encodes CASSPSSLGRSYEQYF. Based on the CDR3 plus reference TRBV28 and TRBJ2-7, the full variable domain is DVKVTQSSRYLVKRTGEKVFLECVQDMDHENMFWYRQDPGLGLRLIYFSYDVKMKEKGDIPEGYSVSREKKERFSLILESASTNQTSMYLCASSPSSLGRSYEQYFGPGTRLTVT.

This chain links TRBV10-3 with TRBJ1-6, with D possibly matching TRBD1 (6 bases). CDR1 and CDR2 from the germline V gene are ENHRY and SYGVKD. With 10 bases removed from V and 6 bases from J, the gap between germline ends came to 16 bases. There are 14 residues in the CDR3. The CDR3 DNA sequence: TGTGCCACCGAAGGGGGTCTTACTAATTCACCCCTCCACTTT. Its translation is CATEGGLTNSPLHF.

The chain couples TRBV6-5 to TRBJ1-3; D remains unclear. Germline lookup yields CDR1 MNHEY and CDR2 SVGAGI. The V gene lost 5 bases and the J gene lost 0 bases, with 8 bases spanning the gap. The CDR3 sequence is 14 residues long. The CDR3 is CASSRRYSGNTIYF. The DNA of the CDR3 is TGTGCCAGCAGTAGACGGTACTCTGGAAACACCATATATTTT.

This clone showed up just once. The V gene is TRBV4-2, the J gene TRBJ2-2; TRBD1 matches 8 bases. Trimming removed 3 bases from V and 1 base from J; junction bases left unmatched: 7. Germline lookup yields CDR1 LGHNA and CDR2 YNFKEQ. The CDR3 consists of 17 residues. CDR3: CASSHGTGTGNTGELFF. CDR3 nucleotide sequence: TGTGCCAGCAGCCATGGGACCGGGACAGGGAACACCGGGGAGCTGTTTTTT.

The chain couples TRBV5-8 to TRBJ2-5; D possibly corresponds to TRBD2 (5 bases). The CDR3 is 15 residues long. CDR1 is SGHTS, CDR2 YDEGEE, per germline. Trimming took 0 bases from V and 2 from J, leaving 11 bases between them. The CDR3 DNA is TGTGCCAGCAGCTTGGTTGGTTCGGGGCAAGAGACCCAGTACTTC. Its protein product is CASSLVGSGQETQYF.

CDR3 sequence: CASSLQGSLGAEAFF. The CDR3 DNA is TGTGCCAGTAGCCTACAGGGATCTCTGGGGGCTGAAGCTTTCTTT. This chain joins TRBV19 and TRBJ1-1; a weak D match, TRBD1 (6 bases). V was shortened by 6 bases and J by 6 bases, with 20 bases between the two germline ends. CDR1 is LNHDA, CDR2 SQIVND, per germline (reference sequence). The CDR3 extends over 15 amino acids. The entire variable domain, with the rest obtained from reference TRBV19 and TRBJ1-1, is as follows: DGGITQSPKYLFRKEGQNVTLSCEQNLNHDAMYWYRQDPGQGLRLIYYSQIVNDFQKGDIAEGYSVSREKKESFPLTVTSAQKNPTAFYLCASSLQGSLGAEAFFGQGTRLTVV.

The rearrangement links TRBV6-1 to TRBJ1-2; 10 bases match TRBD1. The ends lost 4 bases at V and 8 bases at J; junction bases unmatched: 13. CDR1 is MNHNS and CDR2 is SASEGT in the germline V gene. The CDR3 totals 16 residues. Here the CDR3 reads CASSARLGQGVDGYTF. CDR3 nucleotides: TGTGCCAGCAGTGCGAGACTTGGACAGGGGGTCGACGGCTACACCTTC.

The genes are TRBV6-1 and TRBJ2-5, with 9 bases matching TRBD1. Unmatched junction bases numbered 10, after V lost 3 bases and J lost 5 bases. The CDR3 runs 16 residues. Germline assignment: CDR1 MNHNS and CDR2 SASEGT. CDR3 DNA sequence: TGTGCCAGCAGTGAGACCCGGGACAGGGCCCATGAGACCCAGTACTTC. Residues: CASSETRDRAHETQYF.

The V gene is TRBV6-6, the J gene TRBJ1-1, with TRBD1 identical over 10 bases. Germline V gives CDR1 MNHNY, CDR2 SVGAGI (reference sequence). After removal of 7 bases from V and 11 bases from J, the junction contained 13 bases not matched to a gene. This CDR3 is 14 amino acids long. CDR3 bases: TGTGCCAGCACAGAACCCCGACAGGGGGCATCCGCTTTCTTT. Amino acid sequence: CASTEPRQGASAFF.

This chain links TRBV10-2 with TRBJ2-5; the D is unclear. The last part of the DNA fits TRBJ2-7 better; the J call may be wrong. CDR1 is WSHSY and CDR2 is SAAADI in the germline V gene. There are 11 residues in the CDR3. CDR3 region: CASSSSYEQYF. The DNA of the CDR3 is TGCGCCAGCAGTTCATCCTACGAGCAGTACTTC.

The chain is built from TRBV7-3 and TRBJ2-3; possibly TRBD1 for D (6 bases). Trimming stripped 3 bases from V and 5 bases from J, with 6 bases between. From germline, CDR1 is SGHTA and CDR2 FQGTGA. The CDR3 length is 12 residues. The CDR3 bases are TGTGCCAGCAGCTTCAGGGGAGATACGCAGTATTTT. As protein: CASSFRGDTQYF.

CDR3 residues: CASSYLGQGSTEAFF. For the CDR3, the DNA is TGTGCCAGCAGTTATCTCGGGCAGGGTTCCACTGAAGCTTTCTTT. The rearrangement links TRBV6-5 to TRBJ1-1; a possible D gene is TRBD1 (5 bases). The germline V gene encodes CDR1 MNHEY and CDR2 SVGAGI. The CDR3 is 15 amino acids. V gave up 3 bases and J gave up 4 bases, with 15 bases separating them.

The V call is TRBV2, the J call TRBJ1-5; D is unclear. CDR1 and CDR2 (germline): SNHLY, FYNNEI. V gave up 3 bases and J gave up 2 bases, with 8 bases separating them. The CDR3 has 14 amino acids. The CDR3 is CASSEWGGNQPQHF. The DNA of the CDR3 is TGTGCCAGCAGTGAGTGGGGAGGCAATCAGCCCCAGCATTTT.

The CDR3 here is CASSRSQGGETQYF. Here the CDR3 DNA reads TGTGCCAGCAGTCGCTCACAGGGAGGAGAGACCCAGTACTTC. The genes are TRBV25-1 and TRBJ2-5, with D perhaps assigned TRBD1 or TRBD2 (6 bases each). Trimming shortened V by 5 bases and J by 4 bases, and 14 bases separated the two germline ends. Germline-derived CDR1 and CDR2 are MGHDK and SYGVNS. The CDR3 length is 14 residues. Supplemented by reference TRBV25-1 and TRBJ2-5, the full variable domain reads EADIYQTPRYLVIGTGKKITLECSQTMGHDKMYWYQQDPGMELHLIHYSYGVNSTEKGDLSSESTVSRIRTEHFPLTLESARPSHTSQYLCASSRSQGGETQYFGPGTRLLVL.

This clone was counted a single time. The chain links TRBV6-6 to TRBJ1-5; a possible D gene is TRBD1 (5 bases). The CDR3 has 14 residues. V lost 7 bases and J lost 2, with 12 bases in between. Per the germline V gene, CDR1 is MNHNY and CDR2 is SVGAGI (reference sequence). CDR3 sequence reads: CASNQVQGNQPQHF. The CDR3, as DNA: TGTGCCAGCAACCAGGTACAGGGCAATCAGCCCCAGCATTTT.